The sequence of this T cell receptor beta chain was determined in a study of regulatory dendritic cells for organ transplantation. A word on this clone: Antigen specificity is unknown.

Memory T cells were CD45RO+, naive were CD45RA+, sorted by FACS. The CDR3 totals 15 residues. CDR1 is MNHNS and CDR2 is SASEGT in the germline V gene. V was shortened by 2 bases and J by 3 bases, with 11 bases between the two germline ends. General study points: Memory CD8+ clonal expansion seemed more limited with regulatory than mature dendritic cells. Considerable individual heterogeneity was seen in alloreactive memory CD8+ T cells.

Libraries were prepared by immunoSEQ multiplex PCR; TCRdb keeps only in-frame clonotypes and omits some of them. The table has 25,000 to 30,000 clones, about 80% seen once. The gene calls are TRBV6-1 and TRBJ1-5; D is uncertain. This clonotype was sampled from a human donor in good health. Sequencing was carried out using memory CD4+ T cells from blood. Subset here: CD45RO+ memory T cells. This CDR3 is CASSERNVINQPQHF. CDR3 in DNA: TGTGCCAGCAGTGAAAGGAACGTTATCAATCAGCCCCAGCATTTT.